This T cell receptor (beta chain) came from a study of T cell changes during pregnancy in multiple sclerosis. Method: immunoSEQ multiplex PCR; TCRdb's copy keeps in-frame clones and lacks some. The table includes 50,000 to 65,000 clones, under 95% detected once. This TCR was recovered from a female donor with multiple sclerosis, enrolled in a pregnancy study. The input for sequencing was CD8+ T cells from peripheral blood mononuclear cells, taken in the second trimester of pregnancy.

This chain's CDR3 is CASSAPGQGSEGYTF. The CDR3 DNA is TGTGCCAGCAGCGCCCCGGGACAGGGGTCGGAAGGCTACACCTTC. This sequence joins TRBV7-9 and TRBJ1-2; TRBD1 matches 10 bases. Germline V lookup: CDR1 SEHNR, CDR2 FQNEAQ (reference sequence). The CDR3 is 15 amino acids. Unmatched junction bases numbered 11, after V lost 5 bases and J lost 8 bases.